This TCR beta chain was obtained from a study of PD-L1 blockade in urothelial cancer. Study in general: In the patient group, about 90% of the roughly 29 were males with bladder-origin urothelial cancer.

The time point here: pretreatment peripheral blood. As to this clone: A read error may account for a junction end that differs from germline.

The CDR3 totals 13 residues. Per germline, CDR1 ENHRY and CDR2 SYGVKD. Method: immunoSEQ multiplex PCR; TCRdb's copy keeps in-frame clones and lacks some. The profile shows tens of thousands of clones, roughly 89% of them singletons. This rearrangement joins TRBV10-3 to TRBJ1-1; 12 bases are shared with TRBD1. Sequences were derived from PBMCs, sampled around atezolizumab (anti-PD-L1) treatment. The TCR sequence derives from a woman aged 60-75 years with urothelial cancer. The CDR3 loop reads CAIRSGTGGRPLF. In DNA form, the CDR3 reads TGTGCCATCAGATCCGGGACAGGGGGCCGACCGTTGTTT.